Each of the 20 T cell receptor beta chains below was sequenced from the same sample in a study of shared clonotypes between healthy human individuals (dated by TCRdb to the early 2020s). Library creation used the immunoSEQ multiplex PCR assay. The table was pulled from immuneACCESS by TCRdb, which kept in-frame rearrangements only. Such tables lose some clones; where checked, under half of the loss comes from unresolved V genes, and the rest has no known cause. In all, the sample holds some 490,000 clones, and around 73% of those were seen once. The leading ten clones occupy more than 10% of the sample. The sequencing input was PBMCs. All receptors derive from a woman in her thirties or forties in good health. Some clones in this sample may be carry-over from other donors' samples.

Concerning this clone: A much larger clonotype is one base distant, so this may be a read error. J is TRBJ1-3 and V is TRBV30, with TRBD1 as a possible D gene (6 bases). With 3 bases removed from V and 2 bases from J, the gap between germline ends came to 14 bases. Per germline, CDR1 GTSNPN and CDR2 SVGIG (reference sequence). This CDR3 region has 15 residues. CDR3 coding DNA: TGTGCCTGGAGCCAAAGGGGGTTAGCTGGAAACACCATATATTTT. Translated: CAWSQRGLAGNTIYF. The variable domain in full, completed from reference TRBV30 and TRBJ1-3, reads SQTIHQWPATLVQPVGSPLSLECTVEGTSNPNLYWYRQAAGRGLQLLFYSVGIGQISSEVPQNLSASRPQDRQFILSSKKLLLSDSGFYLCAWSQRGLAGNTIYFGEGSWLTVV.

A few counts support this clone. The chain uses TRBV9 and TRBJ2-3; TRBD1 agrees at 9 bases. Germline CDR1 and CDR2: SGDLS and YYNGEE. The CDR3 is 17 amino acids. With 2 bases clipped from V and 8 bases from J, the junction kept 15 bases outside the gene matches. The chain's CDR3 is CASSVGAGTGRVGTQYF. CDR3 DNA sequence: TGTGCCAGCAGCGTCGGGGCCGGGACAGGGAGAGTGGGTACGCAGTATTTT. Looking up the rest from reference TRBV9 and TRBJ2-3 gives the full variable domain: DSGVTQTPKHLITATGQRVTLRCSPRSGDLSVYWYQQSLDQGLQFLIQYYNGEERAKGNILERFSAQQFPDLHSELNLSSLELGDSALYFCASSVGAGTGRVGTQYFGPGTRLTVL.

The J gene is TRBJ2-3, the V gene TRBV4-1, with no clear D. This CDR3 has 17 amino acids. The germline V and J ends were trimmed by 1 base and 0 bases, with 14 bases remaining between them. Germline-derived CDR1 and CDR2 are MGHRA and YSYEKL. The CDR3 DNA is TGCGCCAGCAGCCAAGTGGGATGGGCGAAAAGCACAGATACGCAGTATTTT. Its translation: CASSQVGWAKSTDTQYF.

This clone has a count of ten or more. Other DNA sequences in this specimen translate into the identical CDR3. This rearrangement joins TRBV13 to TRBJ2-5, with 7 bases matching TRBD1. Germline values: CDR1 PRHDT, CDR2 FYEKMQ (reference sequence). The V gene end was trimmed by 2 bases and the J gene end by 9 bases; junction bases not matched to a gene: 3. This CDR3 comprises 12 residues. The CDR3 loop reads CASSLIGTAQYF. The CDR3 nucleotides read TGTGCCAGCAGCTTAATCGGGACAGCCCAGTACTTC.

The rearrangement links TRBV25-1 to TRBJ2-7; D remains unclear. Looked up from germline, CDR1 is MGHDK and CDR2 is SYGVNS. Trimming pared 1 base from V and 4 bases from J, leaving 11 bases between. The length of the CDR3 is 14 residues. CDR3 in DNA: TGTGCCAGCAGTGAATTTGTTGGGGATTACGAGCAGTACTTC. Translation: CASSEFVGDYEQYF.

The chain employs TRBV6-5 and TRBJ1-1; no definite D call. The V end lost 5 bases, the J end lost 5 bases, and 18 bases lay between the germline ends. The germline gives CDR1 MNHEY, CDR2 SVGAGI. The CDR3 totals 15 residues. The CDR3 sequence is CASSTLIGKGTEAFF. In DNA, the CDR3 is TGTGCCAGCAGTACCCTAATCGGGAAGGGAACTGAAGCTTTCTTT.

CDR3 bases: TGTGCCAGCAGCTTCGGTGGGAGGGCCTTTCCGGAGACCCAGTACTTC. Translated: CASSFGGRAFPETQYF. The chain couples TRBV5-4 to TRBJ2-5, with TRBD2 matching 7 bases. The length of the CDR3 is 16 residues. V shed 2 bases, J shed 5 bases, and the junction held 12 bases outside the gene matches. Germline V gene lookup returns CDR1 SGHNT and CDR2 YYREEE (reference sequence). Looking up the rest from reference TRBV5-4 and TRBJ2-5 gives the full variable domain: ETGVTQSPTHLIKTRGQQVTLRCSSQSGHNTVSWYQQALGQGPQFIFQYYREEENGRGNFPPRFSGLQFPNYSSELNVNALELDDSALYLCASSFGGRAFPETQYFGPGTRLLVL.

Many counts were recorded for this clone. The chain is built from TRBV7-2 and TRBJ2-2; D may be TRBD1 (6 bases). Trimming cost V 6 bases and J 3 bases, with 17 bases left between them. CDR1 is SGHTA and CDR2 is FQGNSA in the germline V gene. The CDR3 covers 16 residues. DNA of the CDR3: TGTGCCAGCAGGGTAAAAACAGGGCAGGACACCGGGGAGCTGTTTTTT. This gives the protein CASRVKTGQDTGELFF.

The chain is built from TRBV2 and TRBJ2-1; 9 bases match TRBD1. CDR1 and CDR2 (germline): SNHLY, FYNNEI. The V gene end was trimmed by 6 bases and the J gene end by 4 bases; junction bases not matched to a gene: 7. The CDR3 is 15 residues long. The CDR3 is CASREPGQGYNEQFF. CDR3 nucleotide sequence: TGTGCCAGCAGAGAGCCGGGACAGGGTTACAATGAGCAGTTCTTC.

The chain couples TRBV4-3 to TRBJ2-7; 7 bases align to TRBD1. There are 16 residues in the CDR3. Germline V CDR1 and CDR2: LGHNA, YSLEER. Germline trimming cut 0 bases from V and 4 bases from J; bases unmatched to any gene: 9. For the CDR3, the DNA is TGCGCCAGCAGCCAAGATCCCCAGGGGGTGTTGTACGAGCAGTACTTC. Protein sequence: CASSQDPQGVLYEQYF.

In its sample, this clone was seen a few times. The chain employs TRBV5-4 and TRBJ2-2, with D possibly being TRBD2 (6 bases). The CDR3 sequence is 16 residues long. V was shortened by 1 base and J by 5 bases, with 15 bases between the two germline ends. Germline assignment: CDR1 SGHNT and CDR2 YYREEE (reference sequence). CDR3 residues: CASSLSSVVGTGELFF. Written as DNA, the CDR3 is TGTGCCAGCAGCTTGTCTAGCGTCGTTGGAACCGGGGAGCTGTTTTTT.

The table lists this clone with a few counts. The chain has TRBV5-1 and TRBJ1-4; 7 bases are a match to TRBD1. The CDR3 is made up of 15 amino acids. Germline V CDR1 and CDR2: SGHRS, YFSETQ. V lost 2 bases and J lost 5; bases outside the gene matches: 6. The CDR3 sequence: CASSFYRGSNEKLFF. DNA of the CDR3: TGCGCCAGCAGCTTTTACAGGGGATCAAATGAAAAACTGTTTTTT.

The CDR3 protein is CASSYTGTEETQYF. CDR3 nucleotide sequence: TGTGCCAGCAGCTACACCGGGACAGAAGAGACCCAGTACTTC. This rearrangement joins TRBV5-4 to TRBJ2-5, with 7 positions matching TRBD1. Germline loops: CDR1 SGHNT, CDR2 YYREEE (reference sequence). This CDR3 contains 14 residues. V was pared by 3 bases and J by 3 bases, with 5 bases of the junction left unmatched.

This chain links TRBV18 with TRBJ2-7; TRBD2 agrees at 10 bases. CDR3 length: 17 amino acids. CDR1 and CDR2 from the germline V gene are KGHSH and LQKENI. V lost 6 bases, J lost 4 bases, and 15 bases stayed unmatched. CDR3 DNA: TGTGCCAGCTCCCTGCAGGGGCTAGCGGGAGCAGGGTACGAGCAGTACTTC. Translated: CASSLQGLAGAGYEQYF.

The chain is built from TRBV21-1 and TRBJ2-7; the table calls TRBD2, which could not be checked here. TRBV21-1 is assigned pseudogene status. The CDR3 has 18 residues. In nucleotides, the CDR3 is TGTGCCAGCAGCAAACCAAGCCGGGAGCGGGAGTGGGCCTACGAGCAGTACTTC. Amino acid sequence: CASSKPSREREWAYEQYF.

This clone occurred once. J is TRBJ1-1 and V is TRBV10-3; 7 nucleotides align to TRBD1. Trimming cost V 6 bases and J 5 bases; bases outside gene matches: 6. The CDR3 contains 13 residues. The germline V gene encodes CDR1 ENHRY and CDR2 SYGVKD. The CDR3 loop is CAIRGATGTEAFF. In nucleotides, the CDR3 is TGTGCCATCAGGGGAGCGACAGGGACTGAAGCTTTCTTT.

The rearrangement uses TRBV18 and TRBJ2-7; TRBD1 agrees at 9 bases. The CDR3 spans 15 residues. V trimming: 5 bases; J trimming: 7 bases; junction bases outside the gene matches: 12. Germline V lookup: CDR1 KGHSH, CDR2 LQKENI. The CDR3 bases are TGTGCCAGCTCAATTACAGGGGGCTTGCCCCGGGAGCAGTACTTC. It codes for CASSITGGLPREQYF.

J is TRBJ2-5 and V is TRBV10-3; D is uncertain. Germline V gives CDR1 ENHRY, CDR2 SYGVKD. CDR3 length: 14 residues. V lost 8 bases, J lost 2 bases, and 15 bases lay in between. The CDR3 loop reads CAISRMLAQETQYF. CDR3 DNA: TGTGCCATCTCCCGAATGTTGGCACAAGAGACCCAGTACTTC.

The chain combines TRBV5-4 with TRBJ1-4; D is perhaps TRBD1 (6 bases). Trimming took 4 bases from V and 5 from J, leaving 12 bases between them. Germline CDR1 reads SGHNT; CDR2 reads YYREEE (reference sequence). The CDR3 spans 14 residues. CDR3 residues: CASSVGQWNEKLFF. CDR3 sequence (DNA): TGTGCCAGCAGCGTCGGACAGTGGAATGAAAAACTGTTTTTT.

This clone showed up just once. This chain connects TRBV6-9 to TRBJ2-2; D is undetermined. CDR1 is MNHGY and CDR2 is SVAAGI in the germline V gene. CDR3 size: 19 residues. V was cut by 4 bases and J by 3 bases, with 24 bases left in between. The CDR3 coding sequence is TGTGCCAGCAGTTCTTACGTCTCTCCGGCTCCCCGGGACACCGGGGAGCTGTTTTTT. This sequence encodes CASSSYVSPAPRDTGELFF.